The T cell receptor beta chain described here comes from a study of cytomegalovirus exposure and HLA in healthy donors. The wider study: A previous analysis identified 95 million to 120 million unique TCR beta sequences derived from roughly 180 million T cells.

There are 13 residues in the CDR3. Germline-derived CDR1 and CDR2 are SSHAT and FNYEAQ (reference sequence). Notes on the study in general: More clonal expansion characterized HLA-associated TCR beta chains than equally common others in a later analysis. Evidence from a later analysis indicated that most CMV-associated TCR beta chains looked HLA-restricted.

This PCR relied on a set of 60 Vbeta primers and 13 Jbeta primers. Sequencing used immunoSEQ multiplex PCR; TCRdb keeps in-frame clones, though not all of them. The sample has about 130,000 clones, roughly 78% seen once. To note about this clone: Its matching antigen is unknown. Compared with germline, one end of the junction differs, possibly owing to a read error. This CDR3 is also generated by other DNA sequences in the sample.

The source material was PBMCs. The chain is built from TRBV7-7 and TRBJ1-1, with no clear D. This clonotype originated in a man aged 30-40 years in good health and CMV-seronegative. Here the CDR3 DNA reads TGTGCTAGCAGCCGGGATAGGAACACTGAAGCTTTCTTT. Translated, it gives CASSRDRNTEAFF.